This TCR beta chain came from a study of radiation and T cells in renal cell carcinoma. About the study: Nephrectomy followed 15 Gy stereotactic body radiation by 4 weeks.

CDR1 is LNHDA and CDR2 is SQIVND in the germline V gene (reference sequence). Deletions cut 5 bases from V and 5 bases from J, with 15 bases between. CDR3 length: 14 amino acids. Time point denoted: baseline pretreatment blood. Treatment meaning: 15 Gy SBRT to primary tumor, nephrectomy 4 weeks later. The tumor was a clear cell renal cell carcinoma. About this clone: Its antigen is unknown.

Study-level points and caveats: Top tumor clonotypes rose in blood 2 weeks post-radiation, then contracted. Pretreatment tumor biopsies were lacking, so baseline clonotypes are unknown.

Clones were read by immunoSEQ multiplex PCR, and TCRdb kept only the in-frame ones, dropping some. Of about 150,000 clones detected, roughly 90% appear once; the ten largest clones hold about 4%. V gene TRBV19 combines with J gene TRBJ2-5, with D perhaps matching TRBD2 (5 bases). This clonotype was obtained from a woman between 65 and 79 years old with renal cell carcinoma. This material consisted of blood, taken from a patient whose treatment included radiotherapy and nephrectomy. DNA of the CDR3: TGTGCCAGTAGTGACTTACTAGTTGGGGAGACCCAGTACTTC. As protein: CASSDLLVGETQYF. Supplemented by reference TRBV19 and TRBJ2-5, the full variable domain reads DGGITQSPKYLFRKEGQNVTLSCEQNLNHDAMYWYRQDPGQGLRLIYYSQIVNDFQKGDIAEGYSVSREKKESFPLTVTSAQKNPTAFYLCASSDLLVGETQYFGPGTRLLVL.